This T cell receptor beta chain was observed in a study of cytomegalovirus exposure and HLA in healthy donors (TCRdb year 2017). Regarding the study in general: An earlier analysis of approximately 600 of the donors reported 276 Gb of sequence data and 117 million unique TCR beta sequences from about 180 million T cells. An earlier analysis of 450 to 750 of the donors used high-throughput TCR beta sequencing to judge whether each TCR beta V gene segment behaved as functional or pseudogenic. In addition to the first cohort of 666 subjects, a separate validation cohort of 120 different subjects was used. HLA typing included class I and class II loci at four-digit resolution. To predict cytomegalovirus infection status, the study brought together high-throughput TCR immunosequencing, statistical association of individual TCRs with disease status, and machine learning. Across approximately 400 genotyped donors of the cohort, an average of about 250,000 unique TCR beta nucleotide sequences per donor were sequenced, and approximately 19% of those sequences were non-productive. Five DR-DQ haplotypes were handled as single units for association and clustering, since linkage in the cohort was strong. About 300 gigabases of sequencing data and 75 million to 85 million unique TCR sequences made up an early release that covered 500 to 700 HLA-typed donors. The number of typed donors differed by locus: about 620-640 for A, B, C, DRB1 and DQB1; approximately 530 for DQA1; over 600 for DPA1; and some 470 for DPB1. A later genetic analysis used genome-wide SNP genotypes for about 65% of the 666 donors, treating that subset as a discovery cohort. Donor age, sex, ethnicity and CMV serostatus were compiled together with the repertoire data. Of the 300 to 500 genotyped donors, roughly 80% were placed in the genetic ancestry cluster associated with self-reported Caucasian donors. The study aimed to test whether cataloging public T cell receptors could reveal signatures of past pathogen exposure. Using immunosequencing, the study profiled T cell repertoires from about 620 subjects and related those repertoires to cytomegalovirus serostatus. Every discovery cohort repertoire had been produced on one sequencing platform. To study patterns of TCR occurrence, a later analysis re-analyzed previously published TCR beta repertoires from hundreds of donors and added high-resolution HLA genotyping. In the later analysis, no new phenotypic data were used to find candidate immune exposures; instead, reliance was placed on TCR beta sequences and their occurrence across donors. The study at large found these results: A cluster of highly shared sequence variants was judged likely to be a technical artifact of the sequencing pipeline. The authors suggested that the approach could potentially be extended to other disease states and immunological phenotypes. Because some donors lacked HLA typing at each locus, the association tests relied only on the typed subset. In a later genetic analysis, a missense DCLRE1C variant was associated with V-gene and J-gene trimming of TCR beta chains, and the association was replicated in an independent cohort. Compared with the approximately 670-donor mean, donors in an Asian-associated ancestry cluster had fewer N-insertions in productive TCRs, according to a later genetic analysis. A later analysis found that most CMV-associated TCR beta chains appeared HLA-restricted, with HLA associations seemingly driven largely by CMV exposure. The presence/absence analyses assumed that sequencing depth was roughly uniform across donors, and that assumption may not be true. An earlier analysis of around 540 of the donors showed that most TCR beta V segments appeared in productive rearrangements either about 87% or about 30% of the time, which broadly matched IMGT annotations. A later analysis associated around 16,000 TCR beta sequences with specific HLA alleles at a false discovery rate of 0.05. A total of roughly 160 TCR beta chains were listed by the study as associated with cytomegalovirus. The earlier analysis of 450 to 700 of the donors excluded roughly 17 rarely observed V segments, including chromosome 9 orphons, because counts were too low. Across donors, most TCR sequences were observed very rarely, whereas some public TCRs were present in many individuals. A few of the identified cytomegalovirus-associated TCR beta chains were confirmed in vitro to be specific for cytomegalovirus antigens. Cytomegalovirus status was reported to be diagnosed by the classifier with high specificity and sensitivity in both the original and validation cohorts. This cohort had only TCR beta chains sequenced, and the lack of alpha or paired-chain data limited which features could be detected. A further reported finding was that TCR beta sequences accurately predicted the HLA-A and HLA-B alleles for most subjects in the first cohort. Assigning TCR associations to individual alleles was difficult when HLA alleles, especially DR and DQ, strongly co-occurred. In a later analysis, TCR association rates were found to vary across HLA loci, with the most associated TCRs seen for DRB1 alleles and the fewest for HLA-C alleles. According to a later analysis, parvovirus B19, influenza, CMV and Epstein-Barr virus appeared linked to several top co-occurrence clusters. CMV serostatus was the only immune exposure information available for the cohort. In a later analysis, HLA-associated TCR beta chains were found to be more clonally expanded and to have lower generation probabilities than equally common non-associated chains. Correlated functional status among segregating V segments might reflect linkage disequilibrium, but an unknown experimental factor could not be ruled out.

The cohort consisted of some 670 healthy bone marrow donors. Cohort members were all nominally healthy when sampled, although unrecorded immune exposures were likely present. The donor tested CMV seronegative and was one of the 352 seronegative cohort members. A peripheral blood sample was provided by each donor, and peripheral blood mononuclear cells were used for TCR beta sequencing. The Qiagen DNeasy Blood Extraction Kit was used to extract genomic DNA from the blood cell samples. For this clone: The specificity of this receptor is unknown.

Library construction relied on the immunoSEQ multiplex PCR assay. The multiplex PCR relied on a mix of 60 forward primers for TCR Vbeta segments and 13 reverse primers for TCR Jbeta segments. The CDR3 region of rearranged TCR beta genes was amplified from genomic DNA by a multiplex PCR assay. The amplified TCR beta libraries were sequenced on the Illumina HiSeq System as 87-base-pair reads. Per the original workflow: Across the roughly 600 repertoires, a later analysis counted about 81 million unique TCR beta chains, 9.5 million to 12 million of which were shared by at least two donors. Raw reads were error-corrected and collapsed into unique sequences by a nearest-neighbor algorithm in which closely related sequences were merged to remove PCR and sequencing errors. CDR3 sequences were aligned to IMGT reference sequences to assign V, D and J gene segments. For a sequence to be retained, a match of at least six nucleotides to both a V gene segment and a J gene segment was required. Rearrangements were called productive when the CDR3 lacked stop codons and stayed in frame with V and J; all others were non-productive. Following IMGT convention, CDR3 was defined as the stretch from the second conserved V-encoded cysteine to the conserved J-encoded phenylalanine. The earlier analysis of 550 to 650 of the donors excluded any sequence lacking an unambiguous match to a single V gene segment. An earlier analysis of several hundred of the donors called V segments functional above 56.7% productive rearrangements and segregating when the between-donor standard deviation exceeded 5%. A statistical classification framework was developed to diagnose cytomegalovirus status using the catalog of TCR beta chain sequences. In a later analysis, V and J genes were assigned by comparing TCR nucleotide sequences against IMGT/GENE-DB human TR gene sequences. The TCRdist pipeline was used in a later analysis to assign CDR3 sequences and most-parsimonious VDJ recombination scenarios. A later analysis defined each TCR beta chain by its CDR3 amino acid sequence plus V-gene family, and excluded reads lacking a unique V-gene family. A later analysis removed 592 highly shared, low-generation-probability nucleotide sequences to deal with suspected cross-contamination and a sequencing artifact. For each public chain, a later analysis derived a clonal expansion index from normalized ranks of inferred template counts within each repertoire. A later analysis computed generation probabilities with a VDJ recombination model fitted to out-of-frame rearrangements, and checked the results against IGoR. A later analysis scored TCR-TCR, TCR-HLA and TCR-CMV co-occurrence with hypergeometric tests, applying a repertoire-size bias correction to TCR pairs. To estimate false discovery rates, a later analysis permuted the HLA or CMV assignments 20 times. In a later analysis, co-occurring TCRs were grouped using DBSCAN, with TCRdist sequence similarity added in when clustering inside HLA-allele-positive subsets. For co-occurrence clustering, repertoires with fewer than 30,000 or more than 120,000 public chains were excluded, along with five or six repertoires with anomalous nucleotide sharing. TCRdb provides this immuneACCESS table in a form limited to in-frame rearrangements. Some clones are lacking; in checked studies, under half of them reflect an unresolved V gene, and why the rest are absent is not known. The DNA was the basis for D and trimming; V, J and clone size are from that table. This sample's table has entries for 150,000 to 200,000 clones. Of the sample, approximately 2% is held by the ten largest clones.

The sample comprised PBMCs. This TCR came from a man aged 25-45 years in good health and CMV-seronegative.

The CDR3: CASIQGKGQPQHF. The nucleotide sequence is TGTGCCAGCATCCAGGGAAAGGGTCAGCCCCAGCATTTT. The chain couples TRBV5-8 to TRBJ1-5, with a weak D call of TRBD1 (5 bases match). At the junction V is shortened by 6 bases and J by 6 bases, with 13 bases in between. The germline V gene encodes CDR1 SGHTS and CDR2 YDEGEE. The CDR3 goes from the cysteine to the phenylalanine over 13 residues. Only CDR3 DNA remains: 39 bases, in frame from the first base.